A selection of T cell receptor beta chains follows, all from one sample in a study of blood T cells in healthy people across ages. Using its own MiXCR run on the 5' RACE reads, TCRdb lists one record per CDR3 protein. The table includes 850,000 or so distinct CDR3 sequences, around 28% detected once. Material: blood. These receptor sequences come from a woman of 80 years or more in good health. Both conserved end residues are part of each CDR3. A D gene is named only where the DNA matches it firmly. Size is stated for part of the rows, as once, few or many counts, or as a class when the clone is expanded.

cdr3_nt cdr3_aa clone_size v_call d_call j_call
TGTGCCTGGAGTGTACATGACGGGGAGCTGTTTTTT CAWSVHDGELFF NA TRBV30 NA TRBJ2-2
TGTGCCAGCAAACAGGGGTCTAGCGGGACCTACAATGAGCAGTACTTC CASKQGSSGTYNEQYF few TRBV7-2 TRBD2 TRBJ2-7
TGTGCCAGTAGTACGGTACAGAAGAACACTGAAGCTTTCTTT CASSTVQKNTEAFF NA TRBV19 NA TRBJ1-1
TGCAGTGCTAGGTTGCGGGGGGGCCCCTACAATGAGCAGTACTTC CSARLRGGPYNEQYF few TRBV20-1 TRBD2 TRBJ2-7
TGCAGTGCTGCGCTCGACTGGGGGACACAAGAGACCCAGTACTTC CSAALDWGTQETQYF NA TRBV20-1 NA TRBJ2-5
TGTGCCAGCAGCCCCGGTCAGGTCGGCTCCTACGAGCAGTACTTC CASSPGQVGSYEQYF NA TRBV7-2 NA TRBJ2-7
TGTGCCAGCAGTTACTCGGCCACCCACTCCTACAATGAGCAGTTCTTC CASSYSATHSYNEQFF many TRBV6-5 NA TRBJ2-1
TGTGCCAGTAGGAGACAGGGGTCGGATACGCAGTATTTT CASRRQGSDTQYF NA TRBV19 TRBD1 TRBJ2-3
TGTGCCAGCAGCTTCCCACACAAGGTAGCGGGGGGATACAATGAGCAGTTCTTC CASSFPHKVAGGYNEQFF NA TRBV7-9 TRBD2 TRBJ2-1
TGCAGTGCTAGTCCGCCGACAGGGAAGTCCGGGGAGCTGTTTTTT CSASPPTGKSGELFF few TRBV20-1 TRBD1 TRBJ2-2
TGCGCCAGCAGCCCGACTAGCGGGGGTTACGCTAGCACAGATACGCAGTATTTT CASSPTSGGYASTDTQYF many TRBV5-1 TRBD2 TRBJ2-3
TGTGCCAGCAGTTCCCAGACAGGCACAGATACGCAGTATTTT CASSSQTGTDTQYF many TRBV12-3/TRBV12-4 NA TRBJ2-3
TGTGCCGGCAGTTTCTCAGGGATGGGAGCAGATGCGCAGTATTTT CAGSFSGMGADAQYF once TRBV12-3/TRBV12-4 NA TRBJ2-3
TGTGCCAGCATCGGGACCACGAACACCGGGGAGCTGTTTTTT CASIGTTNTGELFF few TRBV6-6 NA TRBJ2-2
TGTGCCAGCAGTTTAGCGGTTAGCGCAGATACGCAGTATTTT CASSLAVSADTQYF NA TRBV12-3/TRBV12-4 NA TRBJ2-3
TGTGCCAGCAGCTTAATGAGGCAGGGGGCTCGCTACACCTTC CASSLMRQGARYTF NA TRBV5-6 TRBD1 TRBJ1-2
TGTGCCACCAGCAGGGCAGAGGGCTATGGCTACACCTTC CATSRAEGYGYTF many TRBV15 NA TRBJ1-2
TGCAGTCACCCTGGAGCGGGGGGGCGGGATACGCAGTATTTT CSHPGAGGRDTQYF many TRBV20-1 TRBD2 TRBJ2-3
TGCAGTGCCACGAACAGGGGGGTAGACGAGCAGTACTTC CSATNRGVDEQYF few TRBV20-1 TRBD1 TRBJ2-7
TGTGCCAGCAGTTTCTACAGGGGGCGCGGCGACACTGAAGCTTTCTTT CASSFYRGRGDTEAFF few TRBV27 TRBD1 TRBJ1-1
TGTGCCAGCAGTTACACCCCTTCCAGCGGCAATCAGCCCCAGCATTTT CASSYTPSSGNQPQHF NA TRBV6-2/TRBV6-3 NA TRBJ1-5
TGTGCCAGTAGTATTAAGGGCTTGCGGAATTCACCCCTCCACTTT CASSIKGLRNSPLHF few TRBV19 NA TRBJ1-6
TGCGCCAGCAGCCTGGGGCTAGATAATTCACCCCTCCACTTT CASSLGLDNSPLHF many TRBV5-1 NA TRBJ1-6
TGCGCCAGCAGCCAAGATGGAAGGGGGGTTGAAGCTTTCTTT CASSQDGRGVEAFF many TRBV4-3 NA TRBJ1-1
TGTGCCAGCAGCCAAGAAAAAACTAGCGGGACATACAATGAGCAGTTCTTC CASSQEKTSGTYNEQFF many TRBV3-1 TRBD2 TRBJ2-1
TGTGCCACCAGCGCACCAACAGGGAGCACAGATACGCAGTATTTT CATSAPTGSTDTQYF many TRBV15 NA TRBJ2-3
TGTGCCAGCTCACGGCAGATGGATAATTCACCCCTCCACTTT CASSRQMDNSPLHF NA TRBV18 NA TRBJ1-6
TGTACCAGCACCGCCGGGGGCTCCTACAATGAGCAGTTCTTC CTSTAGGSYNEQFF NA TRBV6-1 NA TRBJ2-1
TGCAGTGCTAAATCACAGGGAAATCAGCCCCAGCATTTT CSAKSQGNQPQHF many TRBV20-1 NA TRBJ1-5
TGTGCCAGCAGCTCGGACGGCGGGTATCAGCCCCAGCATTTT CASSSDGGYQPQHF many TRBV7-9 NA TRBJ1-5
TGCAGTGCTAGTTCAGGTGGACAGAACTATGGCTACACCTTC CSASSGGQNYGYTF many TRBV20-1 NA TRBJ1-2
TGTGCCAGCAGCCTTGACAGCGGGCGAACCTACAATGAGCAGTTCTTC CASSLDSGRTYNEQFF NA TRBV6-2/TRBV6-3 NA TRBJ2-1
TGTGCCACCAGAAGACAGCCTAACTATGGCTACACCTTC CATRRQPNYGYTF NA TRBV7-2 NA TRBJ1-2
TGCAGTGCTAGACACACACCCAAAAACGATTACTCCTACAATGAGCAGTTCTTC CSARHTPKNDYSYNEQFF once TRBV20-1 NA TRBJ2-1
TGCAGTGCTAGTTTGGACACTAGCCAAGAGACCCAGTACTTC CSASLDTSQETQYF many TRBV20-1 NA TRBJ2-5
TGCAGTGCAACTGGACAGGTCTATGGCTACACCTTC CSATGQVYGYTF many TRBV20-1 TRBD1 TRBJ1-2
TGTGCCAGCAGCTTAGATGGTAGCGGTCTGGATACGCAGTATTTT CASSLDGSGLDTQYF few TRBV7-2 NA TRBJ2-3
TGTGCCAGCAGCCCAGCAGGGGGGAGCAGGCAGCCCCAGCATTTT CASSPAGGSRQPQHF NA TRBV7-2 TRBD1 TRBJ1-5
TGTGCCAGCAGCCACAGGGGGAACACAGAGACCCAGTACTTC CASSHRGNTETQYF many TRBV7-9 TRBD1 TRBJ2-5
TGTGCCAGCAGTTACCAGGCTAGCACAGATACGCAGTATTTT CASSYQASTDTQYF many TRBV6-6 NA TRBJ2-3
TGTGCCAGCAGAACGGGACGGCAAGTCTACACCTTC CASRTGRQVYTF many TRBV12-3/TRBV12-4 NA TRBJ1-2
TGCAGCGTTGGCCAAACCTCTGGAAACACCATATATTTT CSVGQTSGNTIYF few TRBV29-1 NA TRBJ1-3
TGTGCCAGCAGACAGACAGGGCGGAACACTGAAGCTTTCTTT CASRQTGRNTEAFF few TRBV6-4 TRBD1 TRBJ1-1
TGCGCCAGCAGCCCACGGGTCGTAGCCACCGGGGAGCTGTTTTTT CASSPRVVATGELFF NA TRBV4-3 NA TRBJ2-2
TGCAGTGCTAGGGGCCTGGGCCAGGGGCTTTTAACAGCCTATGGCTACACCTTC CSARGLGQGLLTAYGYTF many TRBV20-1 NA TRBJ1-2
TGTGCCAGCAGTTCTTTATTCGGGACTAGCGCCAAGACCCAGTACTTC CASSSLFGTSAKTQYF NA TRBV6-5 TRBD2 TRBJ2-5
TGTGCCAGCAGTTACTCGGCCTCAATGAACACTGAAGCTTTCTTT CASSYSASMNTEAFF NA TRBV6-5 NA TRBJ1-1
TGTGCCAGCAGCGCCAGGGGGCTCGGCTATGGCTACACCTTC CASSARGLGYGYTF NA TRBV6-2/TRBV6-3 TRBD1 TRBJ1-2
TGTGCCAGCAGTTTAGGGGCTTCCGGGACAGGGGAACCGGTATCTGGGGCCAACGTCCTGACTTTC CASSLGASGTGEPVSGANVLTF many TRBV28 TRBD1 TRBJ2-6
TGCAGTGCATCCCACAGGTCGCGAGGCTACACCTTC CSASHRSRGYTF many TRBV20-1 NA TRBJ1-2
TGTGCCAGCTCACCAACGCGCATAAGCTCCTACAATGAGCAGTTCTTC CASSPTRISSYNEQFF many TRBV18 NA TRBJ2-1